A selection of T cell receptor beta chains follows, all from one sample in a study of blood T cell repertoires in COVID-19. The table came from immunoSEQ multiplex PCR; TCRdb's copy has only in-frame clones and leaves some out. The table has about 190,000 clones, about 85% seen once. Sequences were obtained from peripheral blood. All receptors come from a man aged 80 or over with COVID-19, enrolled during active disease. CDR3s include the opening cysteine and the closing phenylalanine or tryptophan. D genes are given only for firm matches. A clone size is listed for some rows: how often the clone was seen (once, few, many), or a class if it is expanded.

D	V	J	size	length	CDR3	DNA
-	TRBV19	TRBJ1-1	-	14	CASMKEAFYAEAFF	TGTGCCAGTATGAAAGAAGCATTTTATGCTGAAGCTTTCTTT
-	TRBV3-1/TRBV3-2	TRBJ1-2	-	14	CASSQGAGHLGYTF	TGTGCCAGCAGCCAAGGGGCAGGGCATCTAGGCTACACCTTC
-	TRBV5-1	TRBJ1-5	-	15	CASSLDRDSNQPQHF	TGCGCCAGCAGCTTGGACAGGGATAGCAATCAGCCCCAGCATTTT
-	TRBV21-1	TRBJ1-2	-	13	CASSKTGVGGYTF	TGTGCCAGCAGCAAAACAGGGGTAGGGGGCTACACCTTC
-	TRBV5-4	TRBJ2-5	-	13	CASSAEFQETQYF	TGTGCCAGCAGCGCAGAATTCCAAGAGACCCAGTACTTC
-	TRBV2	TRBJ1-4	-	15	CASSGSFRGVEKLFF	TGTGCCAGCAGTGGTTCCTTCAGGGGTGTCGAAAAACTGTTTTTT
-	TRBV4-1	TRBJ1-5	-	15	CASSQDFQGYQPQHF	TGCGCCAGCAGCCAAGATTTTCAGGGCTATCAGCCCCAGCATTTT
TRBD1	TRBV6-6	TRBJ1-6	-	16	CASFAAPAGGYSPLHF	TGTGCCAGCTTCGCCGCACCGGCAGGGGGCTATTCACCCCTCCACTTT
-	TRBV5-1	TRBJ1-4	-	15	CASSLSGARNEKLFF	TGCGCCAGCAGCTTATCAGGGGCAAGGAATGAAAAACTGTTTTTT
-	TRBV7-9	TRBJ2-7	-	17	CASSLVHGGWASYEQYF	TGTGCCAGCAGCTTAGTCCACGGAGGTTGGGCCTCCTACGAGCAGTACTTC
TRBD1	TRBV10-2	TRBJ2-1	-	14	CASSTGQGFGEQFF	TGCGCCAGCAGTACGGGACAGGGTTTCGGTGAGCAGTTCTTC
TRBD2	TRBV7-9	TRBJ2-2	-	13	CASSLTSGGELFF	TGTGCCAGCAGCTTAACTAGCGGGGGGGAGCTGTTTTTT
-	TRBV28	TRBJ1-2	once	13	CASTFGSPQGYTF	TGTGCCAGCACTTTCGGGAGTCCACAGGGCTACACCTTC
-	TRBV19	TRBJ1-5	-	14	CASSISSSNQPQHF	TGTGCCAGTAGTATATCCTCCAGCAATCAGCCCCAGCATTTT
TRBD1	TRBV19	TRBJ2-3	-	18	CASSARPGQSGSTDTQYF	TGTGCCAGTAGTGCCCGACCGGGACAGTCTGGGAGCACAGATACGCAGTATTTT
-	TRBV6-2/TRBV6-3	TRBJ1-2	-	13	CASSYGQHYGYTF	TGTGCCAGCAGTTACGGGCAGCACTATGGCTACACCTTC
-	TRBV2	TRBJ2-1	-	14	CASSRDSSYNEQFF	TGTGCCAGCAGTAGGGACTCCTCCTACAATGAGCAGTTCTTC
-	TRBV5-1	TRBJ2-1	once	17	CASSSYGGGGRGDEQFF	TGCGCCAGCAGCTCTTATGGAGGGGGCGGAAGGGGCGATGAGCAGTTCTTC
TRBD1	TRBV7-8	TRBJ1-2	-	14	CASSLLQGAGGYTF	TGTGCCAGCAGCTTACTACAGGGGGCAGGCGGCTACACCTTC
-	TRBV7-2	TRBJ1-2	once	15	CASSSPSGRHRGYTF	TGTGCCAGCAGCTCCCCGTCGGGCCGCCACAGGGGCTACACCTTC
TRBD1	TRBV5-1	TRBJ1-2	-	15	CASSLSAGTGSGYTF	TGCGCCAGCAGCTTGTCAGCGGGGACAGGGTCCGGCTACACCTTC
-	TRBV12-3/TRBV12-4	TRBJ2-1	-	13	CASSFPPNGEQFF	TGTGCCAGCAGTTTCCCACCGAACGGTGAGCAGTTCTTC
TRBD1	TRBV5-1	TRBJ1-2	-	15	CASSFRPGQNYGYTF	TGCGCCAGCAGCTTTAGACCGGGACAGAACTATGGCTACACCTTC
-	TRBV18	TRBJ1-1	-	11	CASSPDTEAFF	TGTGCCAGCTCACCCGACACTGAAGCTTTCTTT
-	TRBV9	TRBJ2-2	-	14	CASSSMTDSGELFF	TGTGCCAGCAGCTCGATGACGGACAGCGGGGAGCTGTTTTTT
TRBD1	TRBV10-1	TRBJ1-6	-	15	CASRDRTLEDSPLHF	TGCGCCAGCAGGGACAGGACTCTAGAGGATTCACCCCTCCACTTT
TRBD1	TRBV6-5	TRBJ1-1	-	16	CASSSRTGESDTEAFF	TGTGCCAGCAGTTCCCGGACAGGGGAATCGGACACTGAAGCTTTCTTT